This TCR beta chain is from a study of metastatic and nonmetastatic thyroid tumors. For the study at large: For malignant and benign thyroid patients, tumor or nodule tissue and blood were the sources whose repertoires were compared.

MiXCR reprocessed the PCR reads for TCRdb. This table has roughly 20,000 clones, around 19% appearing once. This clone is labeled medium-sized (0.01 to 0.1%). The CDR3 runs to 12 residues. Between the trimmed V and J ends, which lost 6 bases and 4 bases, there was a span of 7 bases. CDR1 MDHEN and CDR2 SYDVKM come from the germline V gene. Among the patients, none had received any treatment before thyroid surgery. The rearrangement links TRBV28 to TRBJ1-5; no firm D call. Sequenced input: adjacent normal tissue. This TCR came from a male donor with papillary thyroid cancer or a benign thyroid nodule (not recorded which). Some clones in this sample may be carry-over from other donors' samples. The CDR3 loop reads CASSPPNQPQHF. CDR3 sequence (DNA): TGTGCCAGCAGCCCCCCGAATCAGCCCCAGCATTTT.